This T cell receptor (beta chain) was captured by sequencing in a study of CD8+CD57+ T cells in acquired aplastic anemia. Turning to the study itself: Mean DNA quantity obtained from sorted CD4+ and CD8+ cells was 2.5 to 4 ug. Findings and limits, study-wide: Found in both controls and patients were about 30 CD8+ CDR3 sequences.

Concerning this clonotype: Its antigen is currently unknown.

Patients included in sequencing had previously demonstrated CD8+CD57+ cell expansion by flow cytometry. All patients had severe acquired aplastic anemia. Genomic DNA acted as the template from which TCR beta VDJ combination and CDR3 sequence profiling were carried out. TCRdb independently ran MiXCR on the reads; one entry per CDR3 protein. The sample shows more than 150,000 distinct CDR3 sequences, approximately 44% of them seen only once. This TCR was recovered from a human donor with aplastic anemia. Sequencing was carried out using sorted CD4+, CD8+, or CD8+CD57+ T cells (not recorded which) from PBMCs.

The CDR3 coding sequence is TGTGCCACCAGCAGGGCATCCGGGACAGGGGTCTCACCCCTCCACTTT. Its translation is CATSRASGTGVSPLHF. The chain has TRBV15 and TRBJ1-6; 10 nucleotides line up with TRBD1. V lost 3 bases and J lost 10; bases outside the gene matches: 9. Germline CDR1 and CDR2: LNHNV and YYDKDF (reference sequence). The CDR3 covers 16 residues.